The present TCR beta chain was sequenced within a study of memory CD4+ T cells and cytomegalovirus serostatus. General observations from the study: Median bootstrapped AUC for CMV status was approximately 0.95 originally, 0.75 to 0.91 US-trained.

V was pared by 5 bases and J by 11 bases, with 5 bases of the junction left unmatched. The CDR3 is made up of 12 amino acids. Germline V gene sequence: CDR1 MGHDK, CDR2 SYGVNS. Single viable CD3+CD4+CD8-CD45RO+ cells were sorted as the memory CD4+ T cells. Turning to this clone: The antigen remains unidentified.

Data came from immunoSEQ multiplex PCR; TCRdb stores just in-frame clones and leaves some out. The table records tens of thousands of clones, approximately 76% of them present only once. The rearrangement uses TRBV25-1 and TRBJ1-2; 10 bases map to TRBD1. This TCR came from an adult in good health and CMV-seronegative. Some clones in this sample may be carry-over from other donors' samples. The sample was memory CD4+ T cells from blood. CDR3 sequence: CASSQDRGLYTF. The CDR3 coding sequence is TGTGCCAGCAGTCAAGACAGGGGGCTTTACACCTTC.